The present TCR beta chain was sequenced within a study of PD-1 blockade in mismatch repair-deficient tumors. Whole-study findings and limits: Tumor-resident clones, often absent from pretreatment blood, expanded after pembrolizumab and then contracted.

Trimming removed 1 base at V and 8 bases at J, with 8 bases between. This CDR3 has 12 residues. The V gene's germline CDR1 is SEHNR and CDR2 FQNEAQ (reference sequence). As to time point: archival surgical resection tumor tissue. Sequenced tumor came from stored surgical resections of a few responders. In regard to this clone: Its antigen is undetermined.

Only in-frame clones appear in the TCRdb table, and some are missing; sequencing was by immunoSEQ multiplex PCR. The table shows over a thousand clones, with just under 80% occurring only once. The receptor's source is an adult with mismatch repair-deficient cancer. The rearrangement links TRBV7-9 to TRBJ1-2; no reliable D call. The sequencing used primary tumor tissue, collected from a patient treated with pembrolizumab. CDR3 nucleotide sequence: TGTGCCAGCAGCTTAGAGAGTGTAGGCTACACCTTC. Translation: CASSLESVGYTF.